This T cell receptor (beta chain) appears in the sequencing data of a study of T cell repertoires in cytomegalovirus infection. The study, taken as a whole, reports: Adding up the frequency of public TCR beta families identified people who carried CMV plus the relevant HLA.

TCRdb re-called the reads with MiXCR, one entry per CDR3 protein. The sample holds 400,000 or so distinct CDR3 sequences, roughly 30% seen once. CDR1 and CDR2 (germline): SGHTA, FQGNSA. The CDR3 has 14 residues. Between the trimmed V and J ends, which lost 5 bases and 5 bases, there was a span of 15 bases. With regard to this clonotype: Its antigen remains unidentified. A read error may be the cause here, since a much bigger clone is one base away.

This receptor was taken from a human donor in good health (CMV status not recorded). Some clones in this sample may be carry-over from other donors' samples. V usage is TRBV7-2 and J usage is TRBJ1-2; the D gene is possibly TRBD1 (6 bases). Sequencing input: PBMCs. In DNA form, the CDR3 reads TGTGCCAGCAGCATAGGACAGCCTCCTTATGGCTACACCTTC. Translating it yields CASSIGQPPYGYTF. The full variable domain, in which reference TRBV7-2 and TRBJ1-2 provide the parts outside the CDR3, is GAGVSQSPSNKVTEKGKDVELRCDPISGHTALYWYRQSLGQGLEFLIYFQGNSAPDKSGLPSDRFSAERTGGSVSTLTIQRTQQEDSAVYLCASSIGQPPYGYTFGSGTRLTVV.